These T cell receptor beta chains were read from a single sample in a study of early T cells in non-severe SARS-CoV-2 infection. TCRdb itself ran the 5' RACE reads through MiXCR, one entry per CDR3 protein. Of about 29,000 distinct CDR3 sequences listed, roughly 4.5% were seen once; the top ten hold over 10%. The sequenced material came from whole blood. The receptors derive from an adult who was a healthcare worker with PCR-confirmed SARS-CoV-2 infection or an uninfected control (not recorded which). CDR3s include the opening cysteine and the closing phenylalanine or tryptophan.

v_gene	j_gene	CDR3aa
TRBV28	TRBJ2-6	CASSSLPQSGPGANVLTF
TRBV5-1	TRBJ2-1	CASSLRPGGVDEQFF
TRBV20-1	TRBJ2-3	CSAITGGPDTQYF
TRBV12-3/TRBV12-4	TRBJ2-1	CASRQGAGEQFF
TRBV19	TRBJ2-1	CASEGTYDNEQFF
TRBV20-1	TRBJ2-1	CSASASGSIVLLEQFF
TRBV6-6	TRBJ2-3	CASRARGTDTQYF
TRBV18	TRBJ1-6	CASSPGTDNSPLHF
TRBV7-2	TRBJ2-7	CASSLDSWEQYF
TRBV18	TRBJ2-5	CASSPQETQYF
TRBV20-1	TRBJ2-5	CSASESVTGRETQYF
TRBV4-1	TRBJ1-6	CASSQEEGAGSPLHF
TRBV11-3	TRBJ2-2	CASSPPTQAATGELFF
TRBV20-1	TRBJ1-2	CSARGSGEGYTF
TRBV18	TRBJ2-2	CASSPGSTGELFF
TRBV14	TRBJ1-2	CASSLGAAGGYGYTF
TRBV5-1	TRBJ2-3	CASSSGTETDTQYF
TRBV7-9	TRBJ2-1	CASSLEWYNNEQFF
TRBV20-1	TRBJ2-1	CSARLGYNEQFF
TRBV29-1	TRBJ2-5	CSVDRKIGETQYF
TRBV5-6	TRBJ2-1	CASSTIDKSSYNEQFF
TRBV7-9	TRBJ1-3	CASSQKGNSLSGNTIYF
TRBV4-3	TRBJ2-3	CASSQDETGGFGDTQYF
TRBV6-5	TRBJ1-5	CASSDLKTGRGQPQHF
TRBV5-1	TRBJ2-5	CASSFTGPQETQYF
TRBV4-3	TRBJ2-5	CASSQDRQETQYF
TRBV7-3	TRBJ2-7	CASSLDRGMPYEQYF
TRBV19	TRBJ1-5	CASRQGASNQPQHF
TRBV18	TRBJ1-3	CASSPPPGALTSGNTIYF
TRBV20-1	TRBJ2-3	CSANAGSTDTQYF
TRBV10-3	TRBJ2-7	CAISGVDYEQYF
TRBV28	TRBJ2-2	CASSLGRRDTGELFF
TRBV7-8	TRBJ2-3	CASSLLLAGGPSTDTQYF
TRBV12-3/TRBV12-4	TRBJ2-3	CASIKGGVGTDTQYF
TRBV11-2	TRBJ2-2	CASSLAVASGSQLRELFF
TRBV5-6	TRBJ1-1	CASSLGQGDPEAFF
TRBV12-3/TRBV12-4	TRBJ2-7	CASSLNRVKTYEQYF
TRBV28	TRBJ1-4	CASRDRVGTNEKLFF
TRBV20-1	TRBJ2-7	CSARDPAGGGYEQYF
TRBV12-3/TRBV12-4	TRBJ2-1	CASRRRPGQGRDEQFF
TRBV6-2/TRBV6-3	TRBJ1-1	CASSYVGEAFF
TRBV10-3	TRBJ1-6	CAIRQGAANSPLHF
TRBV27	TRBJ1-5	CASVLGGNSNQPQHF
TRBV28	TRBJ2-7	CASSLRPYEQYF
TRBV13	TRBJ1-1	CASSRGQSNTEAFF
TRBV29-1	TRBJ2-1	CSVVALVRVNEQFF
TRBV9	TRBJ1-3	CASSSPTGDIGNTIYF
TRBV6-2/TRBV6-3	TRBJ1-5	CASRTGGINQPQHF
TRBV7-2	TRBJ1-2	CASSLLVGQGNYGYTF